The 24 T cell receptor beta chains reported below all come from one sample, sequenced in a study. TCRdb reanalysed the 5' RACE reads using MiXCR and keeps one entry per CDR3 protein. The data contain about 62,000 distinct CDR3 sequences, under 35% of them singletons. The sample consisted of tumor-infiltrating naive CD4+ T cells sorted from the breast tumor. The subset: naive CD4+ T cells, CD4+CD45RA+CD25-. The receptor source for this set is a female donor with breast cancer.

This clonotype is judged medium-sized. The gene calls are TRBV5-1 and TRBJ1-5, with D tentatively TRBD1 (5 bases). The V end lost 2 bases, the J end lost 0 bases, and 6 bases lay between the germline ends. CDR1 SGHRS and CDR2 YFSETQ come from the germline V gene. The CDR3 sequence is 14 residues long. Written as DNA, the CDR3 is TGCGCCAGCAGCTTAGGGGTTAGCAATCAGCCCCAGCATTTT. Its protein product is CASSLGVSNQPQHF.

This clonotype has a handful of counts. The genes are TRBV20-1 and TRBJ2-2, with a tentative D call TRBD1 (5 bases). The CDR3 totals 14 residues. Looked up from germline, CDR1 is DFQATT and CDR2 is SNEGSKA (reference sequence). Trimming took off 0 bases at V and 6 bases at J, with 11 bases between the two ends. The CDR3 sequence: CSARDNKGPGELFF. Written as DNA, the CDR3 is TGCAGTGCTAGAGATAACAAGGGGCCCGGGGAGCTGTTTTTT.

This clonotype showed up many times. The chain carries TRBV5-4 and TRBJ2-3; D is unresolved. CDR3 size: 16 residues. Trimming removed 0 bases at V and 0 bases at J, with 11 bases between. Germline CDR1 is SGHNT and CDR2 is YYREEE (reference sequence). CDR3 nucleotides: TGTGCCAGCAGCTTGGTTCCGGGCTCTAGCACAGATACGCAGTATTTT. It is translated as CASSLVPGSSTDTQYF.

This clonotype was counted between two and nine times. The V and J genes are TRBV7-8 and TRBJ2-1, with D unclear. The germline CDR1 and CDR2 sequences are SGHVS and FQNEAQ. The CDR3 covers 13 residues. V shed 5 bases and J shed 5 bases, with 10 bases lying between them. CDR3 loop: CASSIGPNNEQFF. CDR3 nucleotide sequence: TGTGCCAGCAGCATAGGGCCTAACAATGAGCAGTTCTTC.

This clonotype appeared many times. The chain combines TRBV5-1 with TRBJ2-7; D is ambiguous. This CDR3 is built from 13 residues. Germline CDR1 reads SGHRS; CDR2 reads YFSETQ. V was trimmed by 0 bases and J by 2 bases, leaving 6 bases between them. In nucleotides, the CDR3 is TGCGCCAGCAGCTTGGGGTCAGCCTACGAGCAGTACTTC. It encodes CASSLGSAYEQYF.

The genes are TRBV2 and TRBJ1-1; D not resolved. The CDR3 length is 13 residues. CDR1 is SNHLY, CDR2 FYNNEI, per germline. V dropped 1 base and J dropped 5 bases, with 8 bases sitting between them. The CDR3 loop reads CASSEGPGTEAFF. CDR3 DNA: TGTGCCAGCAGTGAAGGCCCGGGTACTGAAGCTTTCTTT.

Relative to its sample, this clonotype is medium-sized. The gene calls are TRBV25-1 and TRBJ2-3; D gene ambiguous. V was trimmed by 2 bases and J by 6 bases, leaving 0 bases between them. The germline CDR1 and CDR2 sequences are MGHDK and SYGVNS. The CDR3 spans 10 residues. CDR3 region: CASSEDTQYF. CDR3 nucleotides: TGTGCCAGCAGTGAAGATACGCAGTATTTT.

This clonotype was seen more than once but under ten times. This chain connects TRBV6-5 to TRBJ1-1, with D possibly TRBD1 on 5 matching bases. Germline V gene data show CDR1 as MNHEY and CDR2 as SVGAGI. The CDR3 is made up of 14 amino acids. Deletions cut 6 bases from V and 1 base from J, with 12 bases between. The CDR3 spells CASRTDRPNTEAFF. The CDR3 DNA sequence: TGTGCCAGCAGAACCGACAGACCGAACACTGAAGCTTTCTTT.

The chain uses TRBV12-3 or TRBV12-4 and TRBJ1-2, with D unclear. This CDR3 spans 14 amino acids. Trimming pared 3 bases from V and 5 bases from J, leaving 13 bases between. In DNA, the CDR3 is TGTGCCAGCAGTTTCAATTCCAGAGGGTATGGCTACACCTTC. This gives the protein CASSFNSRGYGYTF.

This clonotype occurred a few times. The V call is TRBV27, the J call TRBJ2-1, with 16 bases that match TRBD2. Looked up from germline, CDR1 is MNHEY and CDR2 is SMNVEV (reference sequence). V lost 6 bases, J lost 6 bases, and 11 bases stayed unmatched. This CDR3 contains 18 residues. The CDR3 protein is CASSPRGTSGRAANEQFF. The CDR3 DNA sequence: TGTGCCAGCAGCCCTAGAGGGACTAGCGGGAGGGCCGCCAATGAGCAGTTCTTC.

The gene calls are TRBV6-1 and TRBJ1-5; no definite D call. V was pared by 1 base and J by 4 bases, with 5 bases between. The CDR3 totals 13 residues. Germline values: CDR1 MNHNS, CDR2 SASEGT. DNA of the CDR3: TGTGCCAGCAGTGAAGTGGGGAATCAGCCCCAGCATTTT. It encodes CASSEVGNQPQHF.

The chain links TRBV6-1 to TRBJ2-4, with D maybe TRBD2 (7 bases). V was shortened by 0 bases and J by 8 bases, with 11 bases between the two germline ends. This CDR3 has 14 amino acids. The germline V gene encodes CDR1 MNHNS and CDR2 SASEGT. The DNA of the CDR3 is TGTGCCAGCAGTGAAGCGGGGGGGCGGTACATTCAGTACTTC. This encodes CASSEAGGRYIQYF.

The chain links TRBV5-6 to TRBJ2-7; the D gene is possibly TRBD2 (6 bases). Germline V gene lookup returns CDR1 SGHDT and CDR2 YYEEEE. Trimming stripped 3 bases from V and 0 bases from J, with 10 bases between. There are 14 residues in the CDR3. As DNA, the CDR3 is TGTGCCAGCAGCTCGACCGGGAGCTCCTACGAGCAGTACTTC. Its protein product is CASSSTGSSYEQYF.

The gene calls are TRBV6-5 and TRBJ1-4, with 9 bases lining up with TRBD1. The germline V gene has CDR1 MNHEY and CDR2 SVGAGI. This CDR3 region has 14 residues. J gave up 7 bases and V 8 bases, and 8 bases lay outside the gene matches. The CDR3 sequence: CASGGQGFGEKLFF. The CDR3 DNA reads TGTGCCAGCGGCGGACAGGGGTTCGGTGAAAAACTGTTTTTT.

This chain joins TRBV20-1 and TRBJ2-7, with a tentative D call TRBD2 (5 bases). The CDR3 has 14 residues. Germline assignment: CDR1 DFQATT and CDR2 SNEGSKA (reference sequence). Trimming pared 5 bases from V and 4 bases from J, leaving 18 bases between. In DNA, the CDR3 is TGCAGTGCTGGGTTTTCGGGGAGATGGTACGAGCAGTACTTC. It yields the protein CSAGFSGRWYEQYF.

This clonotype appeared a few times. This chain connects TRBV29-1 to TRBJ2-1; 8 positions agree with TRBD2. The CDR3 has 11 residues. V was clipped by 5 bases and J by 15 bases; unmatched bases: 9. The germline V gene encodes CDR1 SQVTM and CDR2 ANQGSEA. In DNA, the CDR3 is TGCAGCGTTAGCGGGAGTAACACCCCGTTCTTC. Protein sequence: CSVSGSNTPFF.

The chain has TRBV6-5 and TRBJ1-4; D remains unclear. CDR3 length: 14 amino acids. V shed 0 bases and J shed 8 bases, with 10 bases lying between them. CDR1 is MNHEY and CDR2 is SVGAGI in the germline V gene. The CDR3 here is CASSYSRPREKLFF. The CDR3, as DNA: TGTGCCAGCAGTTACTCCAGGCCCCGCGAAAAACTGTTTTTT.

CDR3 DNA sequence: TGTGCCAGCAGTGAAGCGCATAGCCCTATTTCCTACGAGCAGTACTTC. Translation gives CASSEAHSPISYEQYF. The chain joins TRBV6-1 to TRBJ2-7, with D hard to call. This CDR3 comprises 16 residues. Germline assignment: CDR1 MNHNS and CDR2 SASEGT. V lost 0 bases and J 1 base, leaving 13 bases between the germline ends.

This clonotype was counted a few times. The chain links TRBV5-1 to TRBJ1-1; D gene unclear. Germline V gene lookup returns CDR1 SGHRS and CDR2 YFSETQ. This CDR3 is built from 13 residues. Trimming shortened V by 2 bases and J by 4 bases, and 9 bases separated the two germline ends. The CDR3 is CASSFLGFTEAFF. The CDR3 DNA reads TGCGCCAGCAGCTTTTTGGGTTTCACTGAAGCTTTCTTT. The full variable domain, its missing parts supplied by reference TRBV5-1 and TRBJ1-1, is KAGVTQTPRYLIKTRGQQVTLSCSPISGHRSVSWYQQTPGQGLQFLFEYFSETQRNKGNFPGRFSGRQFSNSRSEMNVSTLELGDSALYLCASSFLGFTEAFFGQGTRLTVV.

This chain joins TRBV4-1 and TRBJ2-7; TRBD1 aligns across 9 bases. This CDR3 is 16 amino acids long. The V gene end was trimmed by 5 bases and the J gene end by 2 bases; junction bases not matched to a gene: 10. CDR1 and CDR2 from the germline V gene are MGHRA and YSYEKL. The CDR3 here is CASSLLSGTGPYEQYF. CDR3 bases: TGCGCCAGCAGCTTACTTTCCGGGACAGGGCCCTACGAGCAGTACTTC.

V and J are TRBV20-1 and TRBJ2-7, with unresolved D. The V gene lost 0 bases and the J gene lost 9 bases, with 15 bases spanning the gap. The CDR3 is made up of 13 amino acids. Per germline, CDR1 DFQATT and CDR2 SNEGSKA (reference sequence). The CDR3 sequence: CSARDGRHFGQYF. The CDR3 DNA follows: TGCAGTGCTAGAGACGGACGGCATTTCGGGCAGTACTTC.

The chain is built from TRBV9 and TRBJ1-1, with TRBD1 as a possible D gene (5 bases). Germline CDR1 reads SGDLS; CDR2 reads YYNGEE. The CDR3 is 16 amino acids. Trimming removed 3 bases at V and 0 bases at J, with 15 bases between. The DNA for the CDR3 is TGTGCCAGCAGCGCGAACCCAGGGTCCGTGAACACTGAAGCTTTCTTT. Protein product: CASSANPGSVNTEAFF. Variable domain in full (rest from reference TRBV9 and TRBJ1-1): DSGVTQTPKHLITATGQRVTLRCSPRSGDLSVYWYQQSLDQGLQFLIQYYNGEERAKGNILERFSAQQFPDLHSELNLSSLELGDSALYFCASSANPGSVNTEAFFGQGTRLTVV.

Notes on this clonotype: One end of the junction varies from germline; a read error may be responsible. This chain joins TRBV5-1 and TRBJ2-5; no clear D gene. CDR3 length equals 14 residues. CDR1 SGHRS and CDR2 YFSETQ come from the germline V gene. This CDR3 is CTSSLEQAQETKYF. The CDR3 bases are TGCACCAGCAGCTTGGAGCAGGCCCAAGAGACCAAGTACTTC.

This clonotype was seen only a few times. The chain links TRBV2 to TRBJ1-2; perhaps TRBD1 as D (6 bases). Germline CDR1 SNHLY, CDR2 FYNNEI. V was trimmed by 1 base and J by 8 bases, leaving 14 bases between them. The CDR3 spans 14 residues. This CDR3 reads CASSEDRVLKGYTF. CDR3 DNA sequence: TGTGCCAGCAGTGAAGACAGGGTATTGAAAGGCTACACCTTC.